This TCR beta chain was captured by sequencing in a study of blood T cell repertoires in COVID-19. For the study at large: Material from acute and convalescent COVID-19 was sourced from the United States, Italy and Spain.

Study processing details: Reference gene primer amplification yielded estimated nucleated cell counts. TCRdb keeps only in-frame clones here, not all; method: immunoSEQ multiplex PCR. V and J calls plus clone size are reproduced from that table; the DNA served to infer D and trimming. The sample comprises more than 150,000 clones, 94% of which are singletons, and roughly 0.76% rests with the top ten. One Seattle source followed patients from active infection through their disease course. CDR3 length equals 19 residues. Germline V gene sequence: CDR1 SEHNR, CDR2 FQNEAQ (reference sequence). The ends lost 1 base at V and 4 bases at J; junction bases unmatched: 14.

Specimen: peripheral blood. The V call is TRBV7-9, the J call TRBJ1-1, with 11 bases aligning to TRBD1. The origin of this receptor is a man younger than 40 with COVID-19, enrolled during active disease. CDR3 nucleotide sequence: TGTGCCAGCAGCTTAGGTATAGGAGGACAGGGGGCGTTGGGCACTGAAGCTTTCTTT. Amino acids: CASSLGIGGQGALGTEAFF.